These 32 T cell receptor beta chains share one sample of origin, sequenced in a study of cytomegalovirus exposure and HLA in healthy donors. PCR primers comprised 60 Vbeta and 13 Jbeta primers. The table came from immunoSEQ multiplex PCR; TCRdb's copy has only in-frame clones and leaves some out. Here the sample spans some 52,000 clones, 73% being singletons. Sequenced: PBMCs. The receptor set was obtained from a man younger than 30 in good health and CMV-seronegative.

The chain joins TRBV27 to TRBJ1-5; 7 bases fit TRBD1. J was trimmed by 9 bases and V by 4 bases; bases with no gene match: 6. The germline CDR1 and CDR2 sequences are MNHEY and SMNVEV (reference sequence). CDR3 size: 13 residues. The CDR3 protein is CASSWGQSGPQHF. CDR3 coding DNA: TGTGCCAGCAGTTGGGGACAGTCAGGGCCCCAGCATTTT.

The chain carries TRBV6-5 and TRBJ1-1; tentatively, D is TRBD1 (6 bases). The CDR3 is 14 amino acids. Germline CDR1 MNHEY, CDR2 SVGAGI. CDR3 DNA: TGTGTCTCGGGGGGCGGATCCATGAACACTGAAGCTTTCTTT. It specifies CVSGGGSMNTEAFF.

The CDR3: CASRPPSGQLSGELFF. The CDR3 region has the DNA TGTGCCAGCAGACCCCCCTCGGGACAGTTATCCGGGGAGCTGTTTTTT. The V gene is TRBV28, the J gene TRBJ2-2; TRBD1 aligns across 7 bases. The CDR3 length is 16 residues. After removal of 6 bases from V and 6 bases from J, the junction contained 13 bases not matched to a gene. The germline CDR1 and CDR2 sequences are MDHEN and SYDVKM.

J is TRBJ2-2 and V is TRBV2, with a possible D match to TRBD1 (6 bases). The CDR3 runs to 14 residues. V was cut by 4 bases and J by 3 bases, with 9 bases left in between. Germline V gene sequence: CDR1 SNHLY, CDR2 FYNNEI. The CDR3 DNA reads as TGTGCCAGCAGTGCCCAGGGGTACACCGGGGAGCTGTTTTTT. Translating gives CASSAQGYTGELFF.

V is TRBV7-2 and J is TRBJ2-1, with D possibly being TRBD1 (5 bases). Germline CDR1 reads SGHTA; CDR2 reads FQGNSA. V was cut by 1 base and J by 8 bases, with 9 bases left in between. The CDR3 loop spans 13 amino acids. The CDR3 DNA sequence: TGTGCCAGCAGCTTAGAAAGGGGTCATGAGCAGTTCTTC. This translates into CASSLERGHEQFF.

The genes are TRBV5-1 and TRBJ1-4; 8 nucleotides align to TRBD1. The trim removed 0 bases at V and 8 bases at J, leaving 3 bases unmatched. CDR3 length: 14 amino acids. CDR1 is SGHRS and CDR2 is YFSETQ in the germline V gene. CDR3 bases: TGCGCCAGCAGCTTGGGACAGGGGAACGAAAAACTGTTTTTT. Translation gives CASSLGQGNEKLFF.

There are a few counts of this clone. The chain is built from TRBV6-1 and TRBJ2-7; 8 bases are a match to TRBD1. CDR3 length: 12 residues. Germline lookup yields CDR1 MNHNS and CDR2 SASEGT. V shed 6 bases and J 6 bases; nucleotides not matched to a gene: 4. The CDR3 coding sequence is TGTGCCAGCAGCGAGACAGGGGTCGAGCAGTACTTC. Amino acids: CASSETGVEQYF.

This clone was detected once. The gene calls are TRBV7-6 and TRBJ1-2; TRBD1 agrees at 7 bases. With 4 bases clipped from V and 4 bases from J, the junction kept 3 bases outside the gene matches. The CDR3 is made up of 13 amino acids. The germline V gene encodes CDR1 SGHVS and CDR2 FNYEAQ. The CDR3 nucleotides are TGTGCCAGCAGCTCGCGGACAGGCTATGGCTACACCTTC. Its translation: CASSSRTGYGYTF.

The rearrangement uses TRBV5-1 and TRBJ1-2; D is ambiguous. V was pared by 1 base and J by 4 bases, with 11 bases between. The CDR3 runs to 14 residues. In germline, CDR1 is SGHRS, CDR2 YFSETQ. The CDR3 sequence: CASSLRDSGYGYTF. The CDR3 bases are TGCGCCAGCAGCTTGCGGGATTCTGGCTATGGCTACACCTTC. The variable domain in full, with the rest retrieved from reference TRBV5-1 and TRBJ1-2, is KAGVTQTPRYLIKTRGQQVTLSCSPISGHRSVSWYQQTPGQGLQFLFEYFSETQRNKGNFPGRFSGRQFSNSRSEMNVSTLELGDSALYLCASSLRDSGYGYTFGSGTRLTVV.

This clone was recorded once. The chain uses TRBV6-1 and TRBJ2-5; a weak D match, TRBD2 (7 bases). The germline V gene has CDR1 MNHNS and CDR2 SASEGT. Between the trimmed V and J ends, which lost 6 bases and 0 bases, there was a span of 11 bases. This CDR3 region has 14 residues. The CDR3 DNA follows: TGTGCCAGCAGGGAGGGGGGGAACCAAGAGACCCAGTACTTC. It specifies CASREGGNQETQYF.

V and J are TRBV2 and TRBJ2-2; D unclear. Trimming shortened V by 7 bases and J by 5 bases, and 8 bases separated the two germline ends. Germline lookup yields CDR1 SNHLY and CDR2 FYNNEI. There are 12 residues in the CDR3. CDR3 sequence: CASIHRTGELFF. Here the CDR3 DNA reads TGTGCCAGCATACACAGAACCGGGGAGCTGTTTTTT.

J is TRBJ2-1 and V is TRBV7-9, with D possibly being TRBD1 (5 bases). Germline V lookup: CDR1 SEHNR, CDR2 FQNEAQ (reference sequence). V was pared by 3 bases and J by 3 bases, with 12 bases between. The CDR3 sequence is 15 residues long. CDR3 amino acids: CASSFSDRIYNEQFF. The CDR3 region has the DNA TGTGCCAGCAGCTTTAGTGACAGAATCTACAATGAGCAGTTCTTC.

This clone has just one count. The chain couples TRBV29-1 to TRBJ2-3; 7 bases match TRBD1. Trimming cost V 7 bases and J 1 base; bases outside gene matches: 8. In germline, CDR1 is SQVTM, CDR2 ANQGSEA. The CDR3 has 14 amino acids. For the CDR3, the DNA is TGCAGCGGAAGGACAGGTGTGGGCACAGATACGCAGTATTTT. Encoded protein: CSGRTGVGTDTQYF.

The CDR3 nucleotides read TGTGCCAGCAGCTCTGGGACAGGGACGTATGGCTACACCTTC. Protein: CASSSGTGTYGYTF. V gene TRBV5-4 combines with J gene TRBJ1-2; 9 bases line up with TRBD1. Trimming cost V 3 bases and J 5 bases; bases outside gene matches: 5. CDR1 and CDR2 (germline): SGHNT, YYREEE (reference sequence). CDR3 length: 14 residues.

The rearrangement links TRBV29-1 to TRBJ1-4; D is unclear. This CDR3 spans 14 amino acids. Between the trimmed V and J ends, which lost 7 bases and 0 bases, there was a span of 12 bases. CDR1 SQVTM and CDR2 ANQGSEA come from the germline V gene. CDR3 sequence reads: CSACEDATNEKLFF. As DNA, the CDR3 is TGCAGCGCGTGCGAGGATGCAACTAATGAAAAACTGTTTTTT. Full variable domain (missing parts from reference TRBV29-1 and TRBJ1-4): SAVISQKPSRDICQRGTSLTIQCQVDSQVTMMFWYRQQPGQSLTLIATANQGSEATYESGFVIDKFPISRPNLTFSTLTVSNMSPEDSSIYLCSACEDATNEKLFFGSGTQLSVL.

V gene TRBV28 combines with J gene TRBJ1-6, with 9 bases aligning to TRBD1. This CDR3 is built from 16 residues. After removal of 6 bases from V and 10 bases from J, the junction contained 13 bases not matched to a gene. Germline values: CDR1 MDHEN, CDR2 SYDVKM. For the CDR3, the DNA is TGTGCCAGCAGGCCCTCAGCGGGACAGGGAGGGTCACCCCTCCACTTT. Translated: CASRPSAGQGGSPLHF.

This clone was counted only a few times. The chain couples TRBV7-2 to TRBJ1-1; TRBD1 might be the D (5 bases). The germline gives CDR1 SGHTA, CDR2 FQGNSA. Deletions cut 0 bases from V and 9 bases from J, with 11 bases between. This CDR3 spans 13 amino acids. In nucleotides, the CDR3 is TGTGCCAGCAGCTTAGCCGGGACTCTTAAAGCTTTCTTT. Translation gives CASSLAGTLKAFF.

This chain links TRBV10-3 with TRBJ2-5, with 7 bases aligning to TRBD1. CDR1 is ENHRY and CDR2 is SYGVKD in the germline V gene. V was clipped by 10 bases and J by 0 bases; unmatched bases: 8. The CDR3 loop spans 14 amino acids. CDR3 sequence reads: CATSGTADQETQYF. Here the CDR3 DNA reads TGTGCCACGTCCGGGACAGCAGACCAAGAGACCCAGTACTTC.

For the CDR3, the DNA is TGTGCCAGCAGTGTACGACTAGCGGGCACAGATACGCAGTATTTT. It encodes CASSVRLAGTDTQYF. This chain connects TRBV6-5 to TRBJ2-3; 9 bases fit TRBD2. V shed 5 bases, J shed 1 base, and the junction held 4 bases outside the gene matches. There are 15 residues in the CDR3. Germline loops: CDR1 MNHEY, CDR2 SVGAGI.

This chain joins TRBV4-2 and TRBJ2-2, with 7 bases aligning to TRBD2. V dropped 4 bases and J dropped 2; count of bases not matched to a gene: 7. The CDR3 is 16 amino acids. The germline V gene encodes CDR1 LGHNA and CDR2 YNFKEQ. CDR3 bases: TGTGCCAGCAGCCCCCTGGGACTAACAAACACCGGGGAGCTGTTTTTT. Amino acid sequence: CASSPLGLTNTGELFF.

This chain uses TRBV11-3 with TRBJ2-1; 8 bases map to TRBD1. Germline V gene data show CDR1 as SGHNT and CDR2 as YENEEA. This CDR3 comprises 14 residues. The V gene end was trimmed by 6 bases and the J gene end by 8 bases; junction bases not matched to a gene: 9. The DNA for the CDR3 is TGTGCCAGCAGTCCGGTCGGACAGGGACATGAGCAGTTCTTC. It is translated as CASSPVGQGHEQFF.

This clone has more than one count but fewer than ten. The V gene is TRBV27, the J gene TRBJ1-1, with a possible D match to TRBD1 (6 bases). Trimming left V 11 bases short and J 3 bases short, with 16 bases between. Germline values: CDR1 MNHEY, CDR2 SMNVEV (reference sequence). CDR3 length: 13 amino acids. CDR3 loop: CASRDISYTEAFF. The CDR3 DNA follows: TGTGCCTCCAGGGACATTTCATACACTGAAGCTTTCTTT.

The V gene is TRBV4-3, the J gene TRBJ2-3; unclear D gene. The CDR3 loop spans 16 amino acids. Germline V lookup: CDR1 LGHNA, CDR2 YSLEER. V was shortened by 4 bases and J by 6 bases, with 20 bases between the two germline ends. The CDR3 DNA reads TGCGCCAGCAGCCCCACGGCAGGCACCCTGATGGATACGCAGTATTTT. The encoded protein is CASSPTAGTLMDTQYF.

CDR3 nucleotide sequence: TGTGCCAGCAGCTTCCGGACTAGCGACACCGGGGAGCTGTTTTTT. Encoded protein: CASSFRTSDTGELFF. The chain is built from TRBV11-3 and TRBJ2-2; 9 bases agree with TRBD2. With V trimmed by 3 bases and J by 3 bases, 2 bases remained unmatched. There are 15 residues in the CDR3. CDR1 is SGHNT and CDR2 is YENEEA in the germline V gene. The full variable domain, completed using reference TRBV11-3 and TRBJ2-2, is EAGVVQSPRYKIIEKKQPVAFWCNPISGHNTLYWYLQNLGQGPELLIRYENEEAVDDSQLPKDRFSAERLKGVDSTLKIQPAELGDSAVYLCASSFRTSDTGELFFGEGSRLTVL.

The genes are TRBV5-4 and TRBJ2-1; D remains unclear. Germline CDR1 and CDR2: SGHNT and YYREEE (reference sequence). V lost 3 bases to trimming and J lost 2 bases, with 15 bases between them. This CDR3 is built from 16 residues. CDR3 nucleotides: TGTGCCAGCAGCTCACCCGGAGCTGCCACCTACAATGAGCAGTTCTTC. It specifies CASSSPGAATYNEQFF.

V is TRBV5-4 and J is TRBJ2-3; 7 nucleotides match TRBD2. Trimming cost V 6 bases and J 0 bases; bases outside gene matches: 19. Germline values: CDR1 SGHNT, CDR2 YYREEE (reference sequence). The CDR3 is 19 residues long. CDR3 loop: CASTLGGSLPKPSTDTQYF. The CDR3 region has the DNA TGTGCCAGCACCCTGGGGGGGTCGCTACCAAAACCTAGCACAGATACGCAGTATTTT.

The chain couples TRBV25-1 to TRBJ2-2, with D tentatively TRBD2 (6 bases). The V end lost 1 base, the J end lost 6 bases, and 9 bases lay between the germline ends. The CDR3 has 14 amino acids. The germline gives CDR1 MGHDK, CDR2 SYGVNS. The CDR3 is CASSEWRGPGELFF. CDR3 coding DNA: TGTGCCAGCAGTGAATGGAGGGGACCCGGGGAGCTGTTTTTT.

CDR3 in DNA: TGCGCCAGCAGCTCAGGGGACAGGGTACATGGCTACACCTTC. Protein sequence: CASSSGDRVHGYTF. The chain employs TRBV5-1 and TRBJ1-2, with 9 bases fitting TRBD1. J was trimmed by 6 bases and V by 3 bases; bases with no gene match: 6. Germline loops: CDR1 SGHRS, CDR2 YFSETQ. The CDR3 runs to 14 residues.

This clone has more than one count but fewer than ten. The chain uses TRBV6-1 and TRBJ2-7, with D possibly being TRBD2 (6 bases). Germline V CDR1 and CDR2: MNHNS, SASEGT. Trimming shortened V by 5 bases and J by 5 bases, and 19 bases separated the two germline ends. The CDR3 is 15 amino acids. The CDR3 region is CASSSGRGNFHEQYF. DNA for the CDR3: TGTGCCAGCAGTTCGGGCCGGGGGAACTTCCACGAGCAGTACTTC.

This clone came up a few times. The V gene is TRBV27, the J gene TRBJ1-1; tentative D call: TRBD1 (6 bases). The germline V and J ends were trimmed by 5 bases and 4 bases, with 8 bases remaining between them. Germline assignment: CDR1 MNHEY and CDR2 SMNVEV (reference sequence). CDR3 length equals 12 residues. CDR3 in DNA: TGTGCCAGCAGTCAGGGGAGCACTGAAGCTTTCTTT. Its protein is CASSQGSTEAFF.

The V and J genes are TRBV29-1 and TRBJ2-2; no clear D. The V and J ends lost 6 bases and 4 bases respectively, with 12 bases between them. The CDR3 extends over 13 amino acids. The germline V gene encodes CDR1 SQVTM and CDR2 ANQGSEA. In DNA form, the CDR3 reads TGCAGCGTCCAAAATAGTGCCACCGGGGAGCTGTTTTTT. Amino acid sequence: CSVQNSATGELFF.

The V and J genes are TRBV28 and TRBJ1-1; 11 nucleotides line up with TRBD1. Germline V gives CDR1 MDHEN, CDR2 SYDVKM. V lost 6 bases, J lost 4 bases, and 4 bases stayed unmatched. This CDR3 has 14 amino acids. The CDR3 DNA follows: TGTGCCAGCAGGGACAGGGGGCGCGGCACTGAAGCTTTCTTT. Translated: CASRDRGRGTEAFF.